Described below is a single T cell receptor beta chain sequence and its context. Its specific antigen is unknown. No qualities accompany the bases; no much larger clone lies one base away. In the paper's terms, the treatment or condition label means: roughly 10-day PBMC culture with coronavirus spike peptide pools or control peptides (ViraFEST assay). The study used the ViraFEST assay, which expanded antigen-specific T cells with peptide pools and then identified expanded clonotypes by TCR sequencing. Positive SARS-CoV-2 PCR tests in the convalescent patients dated from March to December 2020, before Alpha, Beta and Delta variants emerged in the United States. Each well held 2.2 million or so PBMCs cultured in IMDM containing roughly 5.5% human AB serum and approximately 9.4 IU/ml IL-2, with around 9.2 ug/ml peptide pools added. Half of the culture medium was replaced with fresh IL-2-containing medium on days 3 and 7. After around 11 days of culture, CD4+ T cells were isolated by negative selection using the EasySep CD4+ T cell isolation kit. Ficoll-Paque Plus gradient centrifugation was used to isolate PBMCs from whole blood, and the isolated PBMCs were then either used fresh or cryopreserved at -140C. In general, triplicate wells were set up for every culture condition.

From the cysteine through the phenylalanine, the CDR3 covers 14 amino acids. Only CDR3 DNA is held: 42 bases, read in frame from base 1. CDR1 and CDR2 (LNHDA, SQIVND) derive from the germline V gene (reference sequence). V and J are truncated by 8 bases and 7 bases respectively, leaving an intervening sequence of 15 bases. This specimen belongs to a study of vaccination and CD4 T cells after COVID-19 (dated by TCRdb to between 2020 and 2023). For the wider study: Convalescent patients had a positive SARS-CoV-2 result on nasal swab PCR, and of these patients, fewer than ten had mild disease and one had severe disease. Post-vaccine blood samples were obtained a median of about 70 days after the second vaccine dose, with a range of 14 to 241 days. Control cultures used a CEFX viral epitope pool as positive control, an HIV-1 Nef peptide pool as negative control, or no peptide. The convalescent cohort comprised six males and four females, including two Hispanic individuals, seven Caucasians, two Asians and one multiracial person. Post-COVID blood samples from convalescent patients were collected a median of approximately 100 days after diagnosis, with a range of roughly 30 to 170 days. The spike-specific CD4+ TCR repertoire was compared before and after mRNA vaccination in over nine COVID-19 convalescent patients and several infection-naive healthy vaccine recipients. The cultures were stimulated with overlapping spike peptide pools from SARS-CoV-2 and from the common cold coronaviruses HCoV-NL63, HCoV-OC43 and HCoV-229E. Two doses of either the Pfizer-BioNTech BNT162b2 vaccine (n=8) or the Moderna mRNA-1273 vaccine (n=2) were administered to participants. General findings and caveats noted by the study authors: An increase in the median number of SARS-CoV-2-reactive clonotypes from around 20 after infection to 38 after vaccination was observed, but the change was not found to be significant. In convalescent patients, nearly all vaccine-specific clones (304 of 307) were found to be mono-reactive for SARS-CoV-2 spike rather than cross-reactive with common cold coronaviruses. Only a relatively small number of convalescent patients were included in the study, and early timepoints following natural infection were not analyzed. In convalescent patients, a median approximately 83% of post-vaccine SARS-CoV-2-reactive clones were detected only after vaccination, suggesting vaccine-specific priming.

Libraries came from PCR. TCR sequencing of DNA from cultured CD4+ T cells used the Oncomine TCR Beta short-read assay at the Johns Hopkins FTIC core. The QIAamp micro DNA kit was used to extract genomic DNA from the cultured CD4+ T cells. Oncomine TCR Beta libraries from cultured CD4+ T cells were pooled with unique dual indexes and sequenced on an Illumina iSeq 100. The study's own analysis went as follows. Non-productive sequences were removed, and CDR3s not starting with C, not ending with F or W, or shorter than 7 amino acids were discarded. Antigen-specific clonotypes were identified using the MANAFEST web application through comparison of peptide-stimulated wells with reference and other culture wells. To be called positive, a clone needed an FDR below 0.05, an odds ratio above 5, and a productive frequency above 0.1% in at least two of three replicate wells. Clonotypes that were significantly expanded in both SARS-CoV-2 spike wells and at least one common cold coronavirus spike condition were defined as cross-reactive. Similarity between CDR3 sequences was evaluated in R version 3.6.1 using Levenshtein distances (stringdist) and unrooted phylogenetic trees (ape). TCRdb reprocessing: public reads trimmed at Q25 with fastp, clones called with MiXCR, in-frame beta chains kept. Rows are combined by CDR3 protein, so each entry shows the most common genes and DNA. The V and J calls come from TCRdb's annotation, not from the publication. The sample profile shows 17,000 or so distinct CDR3 sequences; approximately 40% of them were found once. Roughly 12% of the sample belongs to the ten largest clones.

What was sequenced was CD4+ T cells from blood, cultured in vitro. The clonotype originates from a human donor who had recovered from COVID-19. The chain links TRBV19 with TRBJ1-6, and perhaps TRBD1 as D gene, on 6 matching bases. The DNA reads as follows: TGTGCCAGTTCTACAGGGCAGGGAAATTCACCCCTCCACTTT. Its product reads: CASSTGQGNSPLHF.